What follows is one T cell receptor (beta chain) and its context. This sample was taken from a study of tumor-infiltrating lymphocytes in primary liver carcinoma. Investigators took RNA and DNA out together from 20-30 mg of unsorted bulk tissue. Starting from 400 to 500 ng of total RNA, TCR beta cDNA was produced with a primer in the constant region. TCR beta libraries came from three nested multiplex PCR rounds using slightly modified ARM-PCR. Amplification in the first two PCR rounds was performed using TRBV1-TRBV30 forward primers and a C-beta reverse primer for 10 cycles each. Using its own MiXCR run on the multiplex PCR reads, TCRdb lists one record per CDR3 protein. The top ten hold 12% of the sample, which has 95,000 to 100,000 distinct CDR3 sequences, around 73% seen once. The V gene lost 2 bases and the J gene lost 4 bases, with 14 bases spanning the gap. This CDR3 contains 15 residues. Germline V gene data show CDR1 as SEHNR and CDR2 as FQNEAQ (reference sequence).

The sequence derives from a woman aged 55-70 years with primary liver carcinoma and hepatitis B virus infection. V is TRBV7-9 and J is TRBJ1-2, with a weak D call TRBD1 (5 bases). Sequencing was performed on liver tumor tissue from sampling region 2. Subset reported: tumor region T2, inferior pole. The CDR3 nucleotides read TGTGCCAGCAGCTTATACCCACAGGTGATCTATGGCTACACCTTC. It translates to CASSLYPQVIYGYTF.